A single sample gave rise to the 15 T cell receptor beta chains below, sequenced in a study of T-cell memory formation after mild COVID-19 (dated by TCRdb to 2020 to 2023). The receptor library was made with 5' RACE. TCRdb names Illumina NovaSeq 6000 as the instrument used. TCRdb handled the public reads itself, with Q25 trimming in fastp and clone calling in MiXCR, and kept productive beta chains. Each record represents a unique CDR3 protein, reported with the most common genes and DNA among its rows. The sample profile shows about 200,000 distinct CDR3 sequences; over 9.5% of them were found once. The top ten hold 3% to 4% of the sample. The specimen was PBMCs or a T cell subset sorted from them (not recorded which). The receptors were sampled from a young man who had mild COVID-19 (a few samples of this study predate the infection). The sample titles of this study are shuffled in the database, so cell type and time point are left out; the donor was told from shared clones.

This clonotype was detected many times. The chain combines TRBV5-5 with TRBJ2-1, with 7 bases lining up with TRBD2. V lost 0 bases, J lost 6 bases, and 6 bases stayed unmatched. CDR1 and CDR2 (germline): SGHKS, YYEKEE (reference sequence). CDR3 size: 15 residues. The CDR3 reads CASSLDPTSINEQFF. The CDR3, as DNA: TGTGCCAGCAGCTTGGACCCGACTAGCATCAATGAGCAGTTCTTC.

The V call is TRBV11-2, the J call TRBJ1-2; 9 bases agree with TRBD1. J lost 6 bases, V lost 5 bases, and 7 bases had no gene match. The germline V gene has CDR1 SGHAT and CDR2 FQNNGV. This CDR3 has 14 amino acids. The CDR3 loop is CASSGDRGDDGYTF. The CDR3 DNA follows: TGTGCCAGCAGCGGTGACAGGGGGGACGATGGCTACACCTTC.

This sequence joins TRBV7-2 and TRBJ1-4, with D possibly TRBD1 on 6 matching bases. The V and J ends lost 5 bases and 8 bases respectively, with 15 bases between them. The CDR3 is 14 amino acids. Germline CDR1 is SGHTA and CDR2 is FQGNSA. The CDR3 here is CASSAQGLGEKLFF. CDR3 DNA: TGTGCCAGCAGCGCCCAGGGGCTCGGAGAAAAACTGTTTTTT. Full variable domain (outside the CDR3, taken from reference TRBV7-2 and TRBJ1-4): GAGVSQSPSNKVTEKGKDVELRCDPISGHTALYWYRQSLGQGLEFLIYFQGNSAPDKSGLPSDRFSAERTGGSVSTLTIQRTQQEDSAVYLCASSAQGLGEKLFFGSGTQLSVL.

In this sample, this clonotype turned up a few times. The chain is built from TRBV5-1 and TRBJ2-7, with 7 bases aligning to TRBD1. The CDR3 runs to 15 residues. Trimming at V came to 0 bases and at J to 1 base, leaving 4 bases not matched to a gene. Germline assignment: CDR1 SGHRS and CDR2 YFSETQ. The CDR3 here is CASSLGQGPSYEQYV. CDR3 DNA sequence: TGCGCCAGCAGCTTGGGACAGGGCCCGTCCTACGAGCAGTACGTC.

This clonotype was seen a handful of times. The chain links TRBV7-2 to TRBJ2-3, with D possibly matching TRBD2 (6 bases). Germline values: CDR1 SGHTA, CDR2 FQGNSA. This CDR3 has 13 amino acids. Trimming removed 4 bases from V and 6 bases from J, with 11 bases in between. CDR3 bases: TGTGCCAGCAGCTCTGAACGGGAGGATACGCAGTATTTT. This translates into CASSSEREDTQYF. Complete variable domain (other parts from reference TRBV7-2 and TRBJ2-3): GAGVSQSPSNKVTEKGKDVELRCDPISGHTALYWYRQSLGQGLEFLIYFQGNSAPDKSGLPSDRFSAERTGGSVSTLTIQRTQQEDSAVYLCASSSEREDTQYFGPGTRLTVL.

This clonotype was detected many times. This sequence joins TRBV10-2 and TRBJ2-7; tentatively, D is TRBD1 (6 bases). V lost 0 bases and J lost 4, with 13 bases in between. The CDR3 totals 15 residues. Per the germline V gene, CDR1 is WSHSY and CDR2 is SAAADI. CDR3 loop: CASSESRLGGYEQYV. CDR3 sequence (DNA): TGCGCCAGCAGTGAGTCGCGGCTAGGGGGATACGAGCAGTACGTC.

This clonotype was seen ten or more times. The chain combines TRBV7-2 with TRBJ1-5; D is unresolved. V dropped 5 bases and J dropped 4 bases, with 9 bases sitting between them. CDR1 is SGHTA and CDR2 is FQGNSA in the germline V gene. This CDR3 contains 13 residues. The CDR3 loop is CASSPGGNQPQHF. The CDR3 nucleotides read TGTGCCAGCAGCCCCGGTGGAAATCAGCCCCAGCATTTT.

A few counts support this clonotype. This rearrangement joins TRBV12-3 or TRBV12-4 to TRBJ2-3, with a tentative D call TRBD1 (6 bases). Trimming left V 4 bases short and J 4 bases short, with 6 bases between. The CDR3 is made up of 12 amino acids. The chain's CDR3 is CASSWGPDTQYF. CDR3 nucleotide sequence: TGTGCCAGCAGTTGGGGGCCAGATACGCAGTATTTT.

The CDR3 nucleotides are TGCGCCAGCAGCCAAGATGGGCGGGGGGGCAGCGATACGCAGTATTTT. It codes for CASSQDGRGGSDTQYF. The genes are TRBV4-3 and TRBJ2-3; 9 bases fit TRBD2. The CDR3 covers 16 residues. The germline V gene encodes CDR1 LGHNA and CDR2 YSLEER. Unmatched junction bases numbered 7, after V lost 0 bases and J lost 6 bases.

This chain joins TRBV7-2 and TRBJ1-2, with a possible D match to TRBD1 (5 bases). The CDR3 is 19 residues long. The germline CDR1 and CDR2 sequences are SGHTA and FQGNSA. V lost 5 bases, J lost 4 bases, and 29 bases lay in between. CDR3 in amino acids: CASSPNRASLSTDRYGYTF. CDR3 coding DNA: TGTGCCAGCAGCCCCAACCGGGCCTCCTTGTCGACAGACCGCTATGGCTACACCTTC.

This sequence joins TRBV4-1 and TRBJ1-5, with 7 bases aligning to TRBD1. The germline V gene encodes CDR1 MGHRA and CDR2 YSYEKL. J gave up 3 bases and V 2 bases, and 7 bases lay outside the gene matches. The CDR3 consists of 16 residues. CDR3 sequence (DNA): TGCGCCAGCAGCCAAAATACTCAGGGGGTCAATCAGCCCCAGCATTTT. This sequence encodes CASSQNTQGVNQPQHF.

The chain has TRBV18 and TRBJ1-3, with D unclear. Germline values: CDR1 KGHSH, CDR2 LQKENI. With 3 bases removed from V and 2 bases from J, the gap between germline ends came to 11 bases. The CDR3 has 15 amino acids. CDR3 nucleotides: TGTGCCAGCTCACCTCAGGCAGAGACTGGAAACACCATATATTTT. Its protein is CASSPQAETGNTIYF.

This clonotype was picked up many times. This chain uses TRBV7-9 with TRBJ1-2; 7 nucleotides align to TRBD1. With V trimmed by 5 bases and J by 4 bases, 4 bases remained unmatched. Looked up from germline, CDR1 is SEHNR and CDR2 is FQNEAQ (reference sequence). The CDR3 runs 13 residues. In DNA form, the CDR3 reads TGTGCCAGCAGCCGAGGGGGCGCCTATGGCTACACCTTC. This translates into CASSRGGAYGYTF.

The V gene is TRBV3-1, the J gene TRBJ1-2, with D maybe TRBD1 (5 bases). The CDR3 is 12 amino acids. Germline lookup yields CDR1 LGHDT and CDR2 YNNKEL (reference sequence). Trimming took 4 bases from V and 7 from J, leaving 10 bases between them. The CDR3 here is CASSRGGAGYTF. The CDR3 DNA reads as TGTGCCAGCAGCCGGGGAGGGGCTGGCTACACCTTC.

This chain connects TRBV5-6 to TRBJ1-5; D is unresolved. The CDR3 sequence is 13 residues long. V lost 4 bases, J lost 0 bases, and 5 bases lay in between. CDR1 is SGHDT and CDR2 is YYEEEE in the germline V gene. CDR3 sequence: CASSRNSNQPQHF. As DNA, the CDR3 is TGTGCCAGCAGCAGAAATAGCAATCAGCCCCAGCATTTT.